The present TCR beta chain was sequenced within a study of identical twins. Worth noting for this clonotype: Antigen unknown.

Whole-study findings and limits: Modelling approaches yielded underestimates of out-of-frame TCR alpha sharing between monozygotic twins. Cross-sectional statistics underpinned the conclusions; the same donors were not followed. Invariant populations such as MAIT and iNKT cells could partly muddle zero-insertion analyses.

Deletions cut 1 base from V and 8 bases from J, with 6 bases between. The CDR3 extends over 12 amino acids. Germline V lookup: CDR1 LGHNA, CDR2 YSLEER. TCRdb re-called the 5' RACE reads through MiXCR, storing one row per CDR3 protein. This table has 200,000 to 300,000 distinct CDR3 sequences, roughly 10% appearing once. The sequenced sample was memory T cells sorted from blood. The chain links TRBV4-3 to TRBJ2-1, with D unclear. The sequence was obtained from a man between 50 and 59 years old in good health. The DNA of the CDR3 is TGCGCCAGCAGCCAAGGTATGGATGAGCAGTTCTTC. As protein: CASSQGMDEQFF.